One and the same sample provided the 29 T cell receptor beta chains below, sequenced in a study of blood T cell repertoires in COVID-19. Assay: immunoSEQ multiplex PCR; the TCRdb copy retains only in-frame clones and omits some. The table records about 180,000 clones, roughly 90% of them present only once. The sample consisted of peripheral blood. The receptors come from a man aged 50 to 59 with acute or convalescent COVID-19.

The rearrangement joins TRBV4-3 to TRBJ1-2; the match to TRBD1 covers 7 bases. The trim removed 4 bases at V and 4 bases at J, leaving 0 bases unmatched. CDR1 is LGHNA, CDR2 YSLEER, per germline. The CDR3 spans 12 residues. CDR3 DNA: TGCGCCAGCAGCCCAGGGGGCTATGGCTACACCTTC. This translates into CASSPGGYGYTF.

The rearrangement links TRBV18 to TRBJ1-5, with TRBD1 matching 7 bases. Trimming cost V 4 bases and J 3 bases; bases outside gene matches: 6. The length of the CDR3 is 15 residues. CDR1 is KGHSH and CDR2 is LQKENI in the germline V gene. CDR3 sequence (DNA): TGTGCCAGCTCACAGACAGGGTACAACAATCAGCCCCAGCATTTT. It codes for CASSQTGYNNQPQHF.

The chain employs TRBV13 and TRBJ2-1, with 9 nucleotides matching TRBD2. The CDR3 has 16 amino acids. Trimming removed 2 bases from V and 7 bases from J; junction bases left unmatched: 9. Germline V gene data show CDR1 as PRHDT and CDR2 as FYEKMQ (reference sequence). The CDR3 loop reads CASSLYISGSRNEQFF. CDR3 bases: TGTGCCAGCAGCTTATATATTAGCGGGAGTCGAAATGAGCAGTTCTTC.

The chain carries TRBV28 and TRBJ1-4; 7 bases agree with TRBD1. Germline-derived CDR1 and CDR2 are MDHEN and SYDVKM. The trim removed 6 bases at V and 7 bases at J, leaving 14 bases unmatched. The CDR3 spans 16 residues. The CDR3 sequence: CASRKIAGGSSEKLFF. The CDR3 DNA reads TGTGCCAGCAGGAAGATCGCAGGGGGATCGAGTGAAAAACTGTTTTTT.

The rearrangement joins TRBV10-3 to TRBJ2-5; 10 nucleotides match TRBD2. In germline, CDR1 is ENHRY, CDR2 SYGVKD. The CDR3 contains 17 residues. After removal of 0 bases from V and 5 bases from J, the junction contained 9 bases not matched to a gene. DNA for the CDR3: TGTGCCATCAGTGAGTCGACAGCTAGCGGGGGAACGGAGACCCAGTACTTC. Translating it yields CAISESTASGGTETQYF.

The chain combines TRBV28 with TRBJ2-1, with a weak D call TRBD1 (5 bases). This CDR3 has 17 residues. The germline V and J ends were trimmed by 2 bases and 3 bases, with 17 bases remaining between them. Germline lookup yields CDR1 MDHEN and CDR2 SYDVKM. The CDR3 here is CASSLQGRVARYNEQFF. The CDR3 DNA follows: TGTGCCAGCAGTTTACAAGGCAGGGTTGCTCGCTACAATGAGCAGTTCTTC.

The chain joins TRBV2 to TRBJ1-6; no clear D gene. Germline CDR1 reads SNHLY; CDR2 reads FYNNEI. The CDR3 has 15 amino acids. Trimming left V 4 bases short and J 0 bases short, with 7 bases between. The CDR3 sequence: CASSVASSYNSPLHF. Here the CDR3 DNA reads TGTGCCAGCAGTGTGGCCAGCTCCTATAATTCACCCCTCCACTTT.

Of note for this clone: The same CDR3 also results from other DNA sequences found in this sample. The V call is TRBV28, the J call TRBJ1-2, with a tentative D call TRBD1 (6 bases). Trimming took off 6 bases at V and 5 bases at J, with 10 bases between the two ends. Germline V gene sequence: CDR1 MDHEN, CDR2 SYDVKM. The CDR3 runs to 12 residues. CDR3 nucleotide sequence: TGTGCCAGCAGCCGGACAGTGTATGGCTACACCTTC. Protein product: CASSRTVYGYTF.

The gene calls are TRBV6-6 and TRBJ2-7; a possible D gene is TRBD1 (6 bases). The length of the CDR3 is 14 residues. CDR1 MNHNY and CDR2 SVGAGI come from the germline V gene (reference sequence). V lost 0 bases and J 6 bases, leaving 12 bases between the germline ends. The DNA for the CDR3 is TGTGCCAGCAGTTACTCAAACAGGGTAAGCGAGCAGTACGTC. Its translation: CASSYSNRVSEQYV.

The gene calls are TRBV3-1 (or the pseudogene TRBV3-2) and TRBJ2-1, with D perhaps TRBD2 (5 bases). The V and J ends lost 2 bases and 9 bases respectively, with 14 bases between them. In germline, CDR1 is LGHDT, CDR2 YNNKEL (reference sequence). The CDR3 extends over 14 amino acids. The CDR3: CASSQQEGRGEQFF. CDR3 bases: TGTGCCAGCAGCCAACAAGAAGGCCGGGGTGAGCAGTTCTTC.

J is TRBJ2-1 and V is TRBV15; no clear D gene. This CDR3 spans 15 amino acids. V shed 1 base and J shed 2 bases, with 9 bases lying between them. The germline CDR1 and CDR2 sequences are LNHNV and YYDKDF (reference sequence). The chain's CDR3 is CATSRARNTYNEQFF. The CDR3 region has the DNA TGTGCCACCAGCAGAGCCAGAAACACCTACAATGAGCAGTTCTTC.

This clone has a single count. This rearrangement joins TRBV27 to TRBJ1-2, with no clear D. From germline, CDR1 is MNHEY and CDR2 SMNVEV (reference sequence). The CDR3 contains 13 residues. V was clipped by 2 bases and J by 8 bases, with 12 bases between them. The CDR3, as DNA: TGTGCCAGCAGTTTAGGATGGGGAGACGGCTACACCTTC. Amino acids: CASSLGWGDGYTF.

V and J are TRBV19 and TRBJ2-3; unclear D gene. This CDR3 is 16 amino acids long. Trimming removed 5 bases at V and 4 bases at J, with 19 bases between. Germline V lookup: CDR1 LNHDA, CDR2 SQIVND (reference sequence). The CDR3 reads CASSHRPGVGPDTQYF. CDR3 DNA sequence: TGTGCCAGTAGTCACCGGCCTGGTGTGGGCCCAGATACGCAGTATTTT. The complete variable domain, with remaining parts taken from reference TRBV19 and TRBJ2-3, reads DGGITQSPKYLFRKEGQNVTLSCEQNLNHDAMYWYRQDPGQGLRLIYYSQIVNDFQKGDIAEGYSVSREKKESFPLTVTSAQKNPTAFYLCASSHRPGVGPDTQYFGPGTRLTVL.

This sequence joins TRBV7-2 and TRBJ1-3; maybe TRBD1 (5 bases). The CDR3 sequence is 15 residues long. Germline lookup yields CDR1 SGHTA and CDR2 FQGNSA. Trimming pared 4 bases from V and 2 bases from J, leaving 12 bases between. The CDR3: CASSYQGGAGNTIYF. The CDR3 DNA reads as TGTGCCAGCAGCTACCAGGGTGGCGCTGGAAACACCATATATTTT.

The chain employs TRBV7-8 and TRBJ2-1; D remains ambiguous. V was cut by 5 bases and J by 8 bases, with 13 bases left in between. Germline CDR1 and CDR2: SGHVS and FQNEAQ. The CDR3 extends over 13 amino acids. The CDR3 DNA follows: TGTGCCAGCAGCACGAAGTTAAGCCATGAGCAGTTCTTC. This sequence encodes CASSTKLSHEQFF.

The V gene is TRBV2, the J gene TRBJ2-3, with TRBD2 as a possible D gene (7 bases). Germline CDR1 SNHLY, CDR2 FYNNEI. The germline V and J ends were trimmed by 4 bases and 5 bases, with 16 bases remaining between them. The CDR3 covers 15 residues. This CDR3 reads CASSVLGGAGDTQYF. The DNA for the CDR3 is TGTGCCAGCAGTGTACTTGGGGGGGCGGGAGATACGCAGTATTTT.

The chain recombines TRBV5-1 with TRBJ2-1; possible D gene TRBD2, 5 bases. Between the trimmed V and J ends, which lost 3 bases and 5 bases, there was a span of 15 bases. Germline V gene lookup returns CDR1 SGHRS and CDR2 YFSETQ. The CDR3 contains 15 residues. CDR3 sequence: CASSYPRGEDNEQFF. CDR3 coding DNA: TGCGCCAGCAGCTACCCCCGGGGAGAGGACAATGAGCAGTTCTTC. Together with reference TRBV5-1 and TRBJ2-1, the CDR3 gives the full variable domain: KAGVTQTPRYLIKTRGQQVTLSCSPISGHRSVSWYQQTPGQGLQFLFEYFSETQRNKGNFPGRFSGRQFSNSRSEMNVSTLELGDSALYLCASSYPRGEDNEQFFGPGTRLTVL.

The J gene is TRBJ2-7, the V gene TRBV5-1, with 15 bases lining up with TRBD2. After removal of 4 bases from V and 7 bases from J, the junction contained 9 bases not matched to a gene. Per the germline V gene, CDR1 is SGHRS and CDR2 is YFSETQ. This CDR3 has 16 amino acids. The CDR3 reads CASSALGLAGGWEQYF. The CDR3 DNA sequence: TGCGCCAGCAGCGCATTGGGACTAGCGGGAGGTTGGGAGCAGTACTTC.

The chain recombines TRBV20-1 with TRBJ2-1; D is unresolved. The length of the CDR3 is 11 residues. Germline CDR1 is DFQATT and CDR2 is SNEGSKA (reference sequence). The germline V and J ends were trimmed by 5 bases and 4 bases, with 6 bases remaining between them. CDR3 sequence (DNA): TGCAGTGCTCCAGGATACAATGAGCAGTTCTTC. It codes for CSAPGYNEQFF.

J is TRBJ1-1 and V is TRBV10-3, with 7 bases that match TRBD1. The junction had 11 bases not matched to a gene; V was cut back by 8 bases and J by 8 bases. In germline, CDR1 is ENHRY, CDR2 SYGVKD. The CDR3 is 13 amino acids. CDR3 bases: TGTGCCATCGGCAGAACAGGGGCTGGGGAAGCTTTCTTT. Its translation: CAIGRTGAGEAFF.

J is TRBJ2-2 and V is TRBV7-9, with a tentative D call TRBD1 (5 bases). V was cut by 1 base and J by 4 bases, with 10 bases left in between. Germline CDR1 SEHNR, CDR2 FQNEAQ (reference sequence). The CDR3 length is 15 residues. CDR3 in amino acids: CASSLVPDSTGELFF. CDR3 bases: TGTGCCAGCAGCTTAGTCCCCGACAGCACCGGGGAGCTGTTTTTT.

This clone occurred once. This chain joins TRBV5-5 and TRBJ2-1; 7 bases agree with TRBD1. Germline V gives CDR1 SGHKS, CDR2 YYEKEE (reference sequence). The junction had 8 bases not matched to a gene; V was cut back by 1 base and J by 4 bases. The CDR3 sequence is 16 residues long. CDR3 DNA: TGTGCCAGCAGCTTGCGCCGACAGGGTGCATACAATGAGCAGTTCTTC. Its translation: CASSLRRQGAYNEQFF. Together with reference TRBV5-5 and TRBJ2-1, the CDR3 gives the full variable domain: DAGVTQSPTHLIKTRGQQVTLRCSPISGHKSVSWYQQVLGQGPQFIFQYYEKEERGRGNFPDRFSARQFPNYSSELNVNALLLGDSALYLCASSLRRQGAYNEQFFGPGTRLTVL.

The table lists this clone with a count of one. CDR3 loop: CASSLPWTGGAGVSYEQYV. CDR3 DNA: TGTGCCAGCAGCCTCCCGTGGACGGGGGGGGCCGGTGTATCCTACGAGCAGTACGTC. This chain uses TRBV6-2 or TRBV6-3 with TRBJ2-7; 8 nucleotides agree with TRBD2. Germline V gene data show CDR1 as MNHEY and CDR2 as SVGEGT. The CDR3 contains 19 residues. V dropped 6 bases and J dropped 1; count of bases not matched to a gene: 20.

This chain joins TRBV5-1 and TRBJ1-4; 11 bases line up with TRBD1. CDR1 and CDR2 from the germline V gene are SGHRS and YFSETQ. CDR3 length equals 15 residues. V shed 4 bases and J 7 bases; nucleotides not matched to a gene: 6. CDR3 loop: CASSRTGGEGEKLFF. CDR3 nucleotides: TGCGCCAGCAGCCGGACAGGGGGCGAGGGTGAAAAACTGTTTTTT.

CDR3 protein: CASSMGPSGNTGELFF. The CDR3 nucleotides are TGTGCCAGTAGTATGGGGCCTAGCGGGAACACCGGGGAGCTGTTTTTT. V is TRBV19 and J is TRBJ2-2; 7 bases are shared with TRBD2. CDR3 length: 16 residues. V was clipped by 3 bases and J by 1 base; unmatched bases: 5. Germline loops: CDR1 LNHDA, CDR2 SQIVND (reference sequence).

The J gene is TRBJ2-3, the V gene TRBV30; 10 bases are a match to TRBD1. Germline values: CDR1 GTSNPN, CDR2 SVGIG (reference sequence). The V segment lost 1 base and the J segment 4 bases; nucleotides outside the gene matches: 5. This CDR3 contains 15 residues. DNA for the CDR3: TGTGCCTGGAGTGATCGGGACAGGGGACCAGATACGCAGTATTTT. Its translation is CAWSDRDRGPDTQYF.

The gene calls are TRBV4-1 and TRBJ2-7, with D perhaps matching TRBD1 (5 bases). Deletions cut 1 base from V and 3 bases from J, with 16 bases between. The CDR3 length is 16 residues. Germline assignment: CDR1 MGHRA and CDR2 YSYEKL. The CDR3 DNA sequence: TGCGCCAGCAGCCAAGGAAGGGGTCTCGCCTTCTACGAGCAGTACTTC. Translating it yields CASSQGRGLAFYEQYF.

The rearrangement uses TRBV10-3 and TRBJ1-2; 10 nucleotides match TRBD1. The V and J ends lost 6 bases and 4 bases, in that order; junction bases with no gene match: 8. Germline CDR1 reads ENHRY; CDR2 reads SYGVKD. The CDR3 consists of 15 residues. CDR3 DNA: TGTGCCATCAGGCGGACAGGGGGAGGATCCTATGGCTACACCTTC. Its protein product is CAIRRTGGGSYGYTF.

The chain uses TRBV29-1 and TRBJ2-2; 7 nucleotides match TRBD1. CDR1 is SQVTM, CDR2 ANQGSEA, per germline. This CDR3 has 13 residues. With 6 bases clipped from V and 4 bases from J, the junction kept 5 bases outside the gene matches. The CDR3 sequence is CSVEQGTTGELFF. The CDR3 DNA reads TGCAGCGTAGAACAGGGGACCACCGGGGAGCTGTTTTTT.